Shown below are 22 T cell receptor beta chains from a single sample sequenced in a study of T cells after yellow fever vaccination. Each CDR3 protein is one row after TCRdb ran MiXCR on the 5' RACE reads. The sample records 350,000 to 450,000 distinct CDR3 sequences, 6.2% being singletons. The material was PBMCs, obtained 5 days after the yellow fever booster vaccination. Source of these receptors: a young man who received the YFV17D yellow fever vaccine.

Sample share makes this clonotype medium-sized. This sequence joins TRBV7-9 and TRBJ2-7, with 11 bases aligning to TRBD1. V gave up 3 bases and J gave up 6 bases; unmatched junction bases: 7. Germline CDR1 is SEHNR and CDR2 is FQNEAQ (reference sequence). This CDR3 is 15 amino acids long. The CDR3 reads CASSFGQGARGEQYF. The CDR3 nucleotides are TGTGCCAGCAGCTTCGGACAGGGGGCGAGGGGCGAGCAGTACTTC.

This chain uses TRBV6-1 with TRBJ2-2; TRBD2 agrees at 13 bases. The CDR3 totals 17 residues. The germline V gene has CDR1 MNHNS and CDR2 SASEGT. V dropped 6 bases and J dropped 5; count of bases not matched to a gene: 9. The CDR3 bases are TGTGCCAGCAGACCCGGACTAGCGGGAGCGTTGACCGGGGAGCTGTTTTTT. Translation gives CASRPGLAGALTGELFF.

V usage is TRBV5-1 and J usage is TRBJ2-3; 10 nucleotides align to TRBD2. This CDR3 spans 14 amino acids. The ends lost 5 bases at V and 5 bases at J; junction bases unmatched: 5. The germline gives CDR1 SGHRS, CDR2 YFSETQ. In DNA form, the CDR3 reads TGCGCCAGCAGTTTCCTAGCGGGGGAAGATACGCAGTATTTT. Amino acid sequence: CASSFLAGEDTQYF.

This clonotype has only a few counts. The J gene is TRBJ2-1, the V gene TRBV28; TRBD1 is a possible D gene (5 bases). The CDR3 contains 14 residues. The V end was cut by 2 bases, the J end by 4 bases, with 9 bases between. Germline V lookup: CDR1 MDHEN, CDR2 SYDVKM. The CDR3 sequence: CASSLHDSYNEQFF. The DNA of the CDR3 is TGTGCCAGCAGTTTACACGACAGTTACAATGAGCAGTTCTTC.

This clonotype turned up a few times. The chain joins TRBV29-1 to TRBJ2-5, with D perhaps matching TRBD1 (5 bases). Trimming shortened V by 3 bases and J by 4 bases, and 12 bases separated the two germline ends. The CDR3 is 13 amino acids. Germline values: CDR1 SQVTM, CDR2 ANQGSEA. The CDR3 DNA is TGCAGCGTTGATTCAGGGAACGTAGAGACCCAGTACTTC. Translating gives CSVDSGNVETQYF.

There are many counts of this clonotype. This chain links TRBV20-1 with TRBJ2-7; TRBD1 might be the D (5 bases). The ends were cut back, 5 bases at V and 0 bases at J, with 11 bases in the middle. Germline CDR1 reads DFQATT; CDR2 reads SNEGSKA (reference sequence). The CDR3 runs 13 residues. CDR3 residues: CSAPQGASYEQYF. The DNA of the CDR3 is TGCAGTGCTCCACAAGGGGCCTCCTACGAGCAGTACTTC.

This clonotype came up a few times. J is TRBJ2-1 and V is TRBV27; TRBD1 is a possible D gene (6 bases). The V end was cut by 4 bases, the J end by 0 bases, with 10 bases between. The length of the CDR3 is 15 residues. Germline-derived CDR1 and CDR2 are MNHEY and SMNVEV (reference sequence). In nucleotides, the CDR3 is TGTGCCAGCAGTTGGGGGCTCGTCTCCTACAATGAGCAGTTCTTC. Protein sequence: CASSWGLVSYNEQFF.

V gene TRBV11-2 combines with J gene TRBJ2-2; weak D call: TRBD1 (5 bases). Trimming shortened V by 5 bases and J by 5 bases, and 15 bases separated the two germline ends. The CDR3 spans 15 residues. CDR1 and CDR2 from the germline V gene are SGHAT and FQNNGV. In DNA form, the CDR3 reads TGTGCCAGCAGCCCCGGGCAGGGAAGGACCGGGGAGCTGTTTTTT. Translation gives CASSPGQGRTGELFF.

The V gene is TRBV30, the J gene TRBJ1-2, with D unclear. CDR3 size: 12 residues. Germline CDR1 reads GTSNPN; CDR2 reads SVGIG (reference sequence). V lost 5 bases, J lost 2 bases, and 9 bases lay in between. CDR3 amino acids: CAWGLGNYGYTF. DNA of the CDR3: TGTGCCTGGGGCCTAGGAAACTATGGCTACACCTTC.

The rearrangement uses TRBV7-2 and TRBJ2-3, with TRBD2 as a possible D gene (5 bases). Germline values: CDR1 SGHTA, CDR2 FQGNSA. This CDR3 has 16 amino acids. Trimming stripped 7 bases from V and 6 bases from J, with 23 bases between. CDR3 protein: CASTPFGSAPMDTQYF. Written as DNA, the CDR3 is TGTGCCAGCACCCCTTTTGGGAGCGCCCCCATGGATACGCAGTATTTT.

Ten or more counts support this clonotype. This rearrangement joins TRBV11-1 to TRBJ2-1; TRBD2 matches 10 bases. This CDR3 has 19 residues. The V gene's germline CDR1 is SGHAT and CDR2 FQDESV (reference sequence). With 1 base clipped from V and 4 bases from J, the junction kept 13 bases outside the gene matches. CDR3 in amino acids: CASSLVRLAGALPYNEQFF. In DNA form, the CDR3 reads TGTGCCAGCAGCTTAGTTCGGCTAGCGGGAGCCCTACCTTACAATGAGCAGTTCTTC. Together with reference TRBV11-1 and TRBJ2-1, the CDR3 gives the full variable domain: EAEVAQSPRYKITEKSQAVAFWCDPISGHATLYWYRQILGQGPELLVQFQDESVVDDSQLPKDRFSAERLKGVDSTLKIQPAELGDSAMYLCASSLVRLAGALPYNEQFFGPGTRLTVL.

The table lists this clonotype with many counts. The chain is built from TRBV6-2 or TRBV6-3 and TRBJ1-1; D call uncertain. The CDR3 extends over 12 amino acids. Germline lookup yields CDR1 MNHEY and CDR2 SVGEGT. The V and J ends lost 6 bases and 7 bases respectively, with 12 bases between them. The CDR3 DNA follows: TGTGCCAGCAGCTCCCAGGACGGTGAAGCTTTCTTT. It is translated as CASSSQDGEAFF.

This clonotype turned up a few times. J is TRBJ2-5 and V is TRBV7-9; the D call may be TRBD1 or TRBD2 (5 bases each). Germline values: CDR1 SEHNR, CDR2 FQNEAQ (reference sequence). This CDR3 is 15 amino acids long. The ends were cut back, 3 bases at V and 5 bases at J, with 16 bases in the middle. CDR3 sequence (DNA): TGTGCCAGCAGCTTCGGGACGAGGTCCCGGGAGACCCAGTACTTC. Translation: CASSFGTRSRETQYF.

This clonotype has only a few counts. The chain recombines TRBV11-1 with TRBJ2-1; 7 bases align to TRBD1. V lost 2 bases to trimming and J lost 8 bases; unmatched junction nucleotides: 18. Germline CDR1 reads SGHAT; CDR2 reads FQDESV (reference sequence). The length of the CDR3 is 18 residues. The CDR3 is CASSLFLRRPQGFDEQFF. CDR3 coding DNA: TGTGCCAGCAGCTTATTTCTAAGGAGGCCACAGGGGTTTGATGAGCAGTTCTTC.

This CDR3 is CASSPNVYEQFF. The CDR3 DNA reads as TGTGCCAGCAGCCCAAATGTGTATGAGCAGTTCTTC. The gene calls are TRBV6-6 and TRBJ2-1; no reliable D call. The CDR3 extends over 12 amino acids. V lost 6 bases to trimming and J lost 8 bases, with 11 bases between them. Per the germline V gene, CDR1 is MNHNY and CDR2 is SVGAGI (reference sequence).

This clonotype was recorded at least ten times. The chain couples TRBV6-2 or TRBV6-3 to TRBJ2-1, with D maybe TRBD2 (7 bases). Per the germline V gene, CDR1 is MNHEY and CDR2 is SVGEGT. The CDR3 loop spans 18 amino acids. Trimming removed 0 bases at V and 9 bases at J, with 24 bases between. CDR3 region: CASSYSGSLAERGGEQFF. DNA for the CDR3: TGTGCCAGCAGTTACTCAGGGAGCCTAGCGGAGAGGGGGGGTGAGCAGTTCTTC.

This chain connects TRBV20-1 to TRBJ1-5, with unresolved D. Germline V CDR1 and CDR2: DFQATT, SNEGSKA (reference sequence). CDR3 size: 14 residues. V dropped 5 bases and J dropped 0 bases, with 11 bases sitting between them. As DNA, the CDR3 is TGCAGTGCTGCTCGAGGGAATAGCAATCAGCCCCAGCATTTT. This gives the protein CSAARGNSNQPQHF.

This clonotype has ten or more counts. This chain connects TRBV7-2 to TRBJ2-2, with D tentatively TRBD2 (5 bases). The CDR3 contains 15 residues. CDR1 SGHTA and CDR2 FQGNSA come from the germline V gene. V shed 8 bases and J shed 5 bases, with 18 bases lying between them. The DNA of the CDR3 is TGTGCCAGCGCCAGAGGGCGGGTTGGAACCGGGGAGCTGTTTTTT. Residues: CASARGRVGTGELFF.

This clonotype was seen more than once but under ten times. The chain uses TRBV30 and TRBJ2-6; D may be TRBD2 (6 bases). This CDR3 is 17 amino acids long. The V gene's germline CDR1 is GTSNPN and CDR2 SVGIG (reference sequence). V lost 3 bases and J lost 2, with 17 bases in between. The CDR3 sequence is CAWRRGRTHPGANVLTF. The CDR3 DNA is TGTGCCTGGAGGCGGGGCAGGACACACCCTGGGGCCAACGTCCTGACTTTC.

This clonotype has a handful of counts. The chain is built from TRBV7-6 and TRBJ2-2, with 9 bases matching TRBD1. The CDR3 is 15 residues long. Germline CDR1 is SGHVS and CDR2 is FNYEAQ. The J segment lost 6 bases and the V segment lost 5 bases, leaving 7 bases of the junction unmatched. DNA for the CDR3: TGTGCCAGCAGCGCGGGACAGGGAGTATCCGGGGAGCTGTTTTTT. Its translation is CASSAGQGVSGELFF.

This clonotype was detected many times. The chain employs TRBV29-1 and TRBJ2-5; D gene ambiguous. The CDR3 sequence is 10 residues long. The V and J ends lost 3 bases and 5 bases respectively, with 4 bases between them. CDR1 SQVTM and CDR2 ANQGSEA come from the germline V gene. CDR3 sequence: CSVEGETQYF. The CDR3 DNA is TGCAGCGTTGAGGGGGAGACCCAGTACTTC.

This clonotype was detected ten times or more. V and J are TRBV4-3 and TRBJ2-1; TRBD2 agrees at 7 bases. J lost 0 bases, V lost 5 bases, and 1 base had no gene match. The CDR3 runs 14 residues. From germline, CDR1 is LGHNA and CDR2 YSLEER. CDR3 DNA sequence: TGCGCCAGCAGCGGGGGGGTCTCCTACAATGAGCAGTTCTTC. Its translation: CASSGGVSYNEQFF.